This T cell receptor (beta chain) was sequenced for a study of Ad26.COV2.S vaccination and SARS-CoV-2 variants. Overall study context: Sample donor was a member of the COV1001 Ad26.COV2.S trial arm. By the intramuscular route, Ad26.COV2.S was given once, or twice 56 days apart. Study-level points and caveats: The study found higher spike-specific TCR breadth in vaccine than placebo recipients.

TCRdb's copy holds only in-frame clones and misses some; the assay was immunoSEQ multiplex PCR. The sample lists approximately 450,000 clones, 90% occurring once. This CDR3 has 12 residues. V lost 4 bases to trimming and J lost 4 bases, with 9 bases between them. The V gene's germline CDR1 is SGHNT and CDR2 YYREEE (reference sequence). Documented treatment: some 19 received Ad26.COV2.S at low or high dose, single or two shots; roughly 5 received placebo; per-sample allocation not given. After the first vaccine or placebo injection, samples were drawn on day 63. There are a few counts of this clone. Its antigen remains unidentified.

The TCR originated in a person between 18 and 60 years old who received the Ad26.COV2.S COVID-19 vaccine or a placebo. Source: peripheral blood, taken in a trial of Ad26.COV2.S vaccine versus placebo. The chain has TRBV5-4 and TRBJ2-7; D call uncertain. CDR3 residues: CASSRFQYEQYF. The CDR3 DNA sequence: TGTGCCAGCAGCCGTTTCCAGTACGAGCAGTACTTC.